A selection of T cell receptor beta chains follows, all from one sample in a study of blood T cell repertoires in COVID-19. Produced via immunoSEQ multiplex PCR; TCRdb's table is partial and in-frame only. Among 60,000 to 85,000 clones listed, more than 75% were seen once. Sequenced: peripheral blood. The receptors come from an older woman with acute or convalescent COVID-19. The CDR3 runs from the conserved cysteine through the conserved F or W. Each record gives: clone size, CDR3 length, V gene, J gene, D gene, CDR3 protein, CDR3 DNA. D genes are given only for firm matches. Where a row states a size, it is once, few, many or the class of an expanded clone; other rows omit it.

>once|14|TRBV27|TRBJ1-4|.
CASSLGQGREKLFF
TGTGCCAGCAGTTTAGGGCAGGGGCGAGAAAAACTGTTTTTT
>.|15|TRBV4-1|TRBJ1-1|.
CASSPVAEGRTEAFF
TGCGCCAGCAGCCCCGTTGCAGAGGGGAGGACTGAAGCTTTCTTT
>once|14|TRBV6-5|TRBJ1-2|.
CASRASGDGGGYTF
TGTGCCAGCAGGGCAAGCGGGGACGGGGGAGGCTACACCTTC
>.|14|TRBV27|TRBJ2-2|.
CASSPGLNTGELFF
TGTGCCAGCAGTCCCGGTCTCAACACCGGGGAGCTGTTTTTT
>.|16|TRBV13|TRBJ1-6|TRBD1
CASSLGVHRGDSPLHF
TGTGCCAGCAGCTTAGGCGTCCACAGGGGGGACTCACCCCTCCACTTT
>.|16|TRBV11-1|TRBJ2-3|TRBD2
CASSYSVGLAADTQYF
TGTGCCAGCAGCTACAGCGTGGGACTAGCAGCAGATACGCAGTATTTT
>.|15|TRBV5-1|TRBJ1-1|TRBD1
CASSQGRGRLTEAFF
TGCGCCAGCAGCCAAGGCAGGGGGCGGTTGACTGAAGCTTTCTTT
>few|16|TRBV7-2|TRBJ1-6|TRBD1
CASSSYRGDYNSPLHF
TGTGCCAGCAGCTCTTACAGGGGCGATTATAATTCACCCCTCCACTTT
>few|16|TRBV2|TRBJ1-6|.
CASSEEEGGVNSPLHF
TGTGCCAGCAGTGAAGAGGAAGGGGGGGTTAATTCACCCCTCCACTTT
>.|14|TRBV5-4|TRBJ2-7|TRBD2
CASSLDQRGGEQYF
TGTGCCAGCAGCTTGGATCAGCGGGGGGGAGAGCAGTACTTC
>.|15|TRBV19|TRBJ2-1|.
CASSTYRDSYNEQFF
TGTGCCAGTAGTACATACCGGGACTCCTACAATGAGCAGTTCTTC
>.|15|TRBV14|TRBJ1-6|TRBD1
CASSPTGAGNSPLHF
TGTGCCAGCAGCCCGACAGGGGCGGGGAATTCACCCCTCCACTTT
>few|14|TRBV4-1|TRBJ1-4|.
CASSPQATNEKLFF
TGCGCCAGCAGCCCACAAGCAACTAATGAAAAACTGTTTTTT
>.|13|TRBV6-5|TRBJ1-1|.
CASRLRDFPPAFF
TGTGCCAGCAGACTCCGGGACTTCCCGCCAGCTTTCTTT
>.|14|TRBV6-5|TRBJ1-1|.
CASRQAHTNTEAFF
TGTGCCAGCAGACAGGCCCACACGAACACTGAAGCTTTCTTT
>once|14|TRBV6-6|TRBJ2-1|.
CASRAGANYNEQFF
TGTGCCAGCAGAGCAGGCGCGAACTACAATGAGCAGTTCTTC
>.|15|TRBV4-3|TRBJ2-3|.
CASSQFRRATDTQYF
TGCGCCAGCAGCCAGTTTCGCAGGGCGACCGATACGCAGTATTTT